Below, 24 T cell receptor beta chains from the same sample are listed, as sequenced in a study of T cells expressing NK-cell markers. With the 5' RACE reads reprocessed, TCRdb shows one record per CDR3 protein and no DNA. The listing contains 150,000 or so distinct CDR3 sequences. Sequencing was done on a sample of blood T cells: a sorted CD56 or NKG2C T cell subset, CD4+ or CD8+ T cells, or bulk PBMC T cells (not recorded which). All receptors come from a woman between 18 and 70 years old in good health.

V usage is TRBV5-1 and J usage is TRBJ2-5. The CDR3 consists of 13 residues. Germline CDR1 is SGHRS and CDR2 is YFSETQ. This chain's CDR3 is CASSSGSGETQYF. Complete variable domain (other parts from reference TRBV5-1 and TRBJ2-5): KAGVTQTPRYLIKTRGQQVTLSCSPISGHRSVSWYQQTPGQGLQFLFEYFSETQRNKGNFPGRFSGRQFSNSRSEMNVSTLELGDSALYLCASSSGSGETQYFGPGTRLLVL.

The chain recombines TRBV12-5 with TRBJ2-1; TCRdb designates TRBD1, a call that cannot be tested without DNA. The CDR3 is 19 amino acids. Germline V CDR1 and CDR2: LGHNT, FRNRAP. CDR3: CASGTALTVQGAVYNEQFF. The variable domain in full, completed from reference TRBV12-5 and TRBJ2-1, reads DARVTQTPRHKVTEMGQEVTMRCQPILGHNTVFWYRQTMMQGLELLAYFRNRAPLDDSGMPKDRFSAEMPDATLATLKIQPSEPRDSAVYFCASGTALTVQGAVYNEQFFGPGTRLTVL.

The J gene is TRBJ2-5, the V gene TRBV12-3 or TRBV12-4; TCRdb proposes TRBD1, but this gene call is untestable without DNA. The CDR3 runs 14 residues. The CDR3: CASSPRTGAETQYF.

This chain connects TRBV10-3 to TRBJ1-1; the TCRdb D gene call, TRBD1, has no DNA to confirm it. CDR3 size: 15 residues. Germline V lookup: CDR1 ENHRY, CDR2 SYGVKD. CDR3 region: CAISLRGQMNTEAFF.

This rearrangement joins TRBV10-3 to TRBJ1-1. The CDR3 is made up of 11 amino acids. Germline V CDR1 and CDR2: ENHRY, SYGVKD. CDR3 amino acids: CAISGDTEAFF.

The J gene is TRBJ2-5, the V gene TRBV7-9. Germline V lookup: CDR1 SEHNR, CDR2 FQNEAQ (reference sequence). This CDR3 is built from 13 residues. The CDR3 protein is CASSLDAQETQYF.

The chain's CDR3 is CASSARDRYNEQFF. The chain recombines TRBV9 with TRBJ2-1; the TCRdb D gene call, TRBD1, has no DNA to confirm it. Looked up from germline, CDR1 is SGDLS and CDR2 is YYNGEE. This CDR3 has 14 residues.

CDR3 sequence reads: CAISVGQLSASQPQHF. The chain is built from TRBV10-3 and TRBJ1-5; TCRdb designates TRBD1, a call that cannot be tested without DNA. The CDR3 extends over 16 amino acids. Germline values: CDR1 ENHRY, CDR2 SYGVKD.

V gene TRBV11-3 combines with J gene TRBJ2-1; TCRdb's D call of TRBD2 is untestable without DNA. This CDR3 spans 17 amino acids. The germline gives CDR1 SGHNT, CDR2 YENEEA. The chain's CDR3 is CASSLGGGVSSYNEQFF.

The chain has TRBV5-1 and TRBJ1-2. CDR1 and CDR2 from the germline V gene are SGHRS and YFSETQ. The CDR3 is 14 amino acids. This chain's CDR3 is CASSLGGASYGYTF.

CDR3 residues: CASRKGSLNNEQFF. This chain links TRBV28 with TRBJ2-1; without DNA, the TCRdb call of TRBD1 cannot be checked. This CDR3 spans 14 amino acids. CDR1 is MDHEN and CDR2 is SYDVKM in the germline V gene.

V usage is TRBV5-1 and J usage is TRBJ1-4; TCRdb proposes TRBD1, but this gene call is untestable without DNA. Per germline, CDR1 SGHRS and CDR2 YFSETQ. The CDR3 totals 15 residues. CDR3 amino acids: CASSLTGLSNEKLFF.

The V call is TRBV7-3, the J call TRBJ2-3; TCRdb lists TRBD2, though no DNA is available to test this call. The CDR3 is 14 residues long. Per the germline V gene, CDR1 is SGHTA and CDR2 is FQGTGA. The CDR3 here is CASSLQVSGRTQYF.

The gene calls are TRBV2 and TRBJ2-7; as DNA is missing, the TRBD1 call by TCRdb cannot be tested. In germline, CDR1 is SNHLY, CDR2 FYNNEI. The length of the CDR3 is 15 residues. The CDR3 sequence: CASAGPGTVAYEQYF.

This chain connects TRBV5-1 to TRBJ2-3; the D gene TCRdb calls, TRBD1, cannot be checked with no DNA. Germline values: CDR1 SGHRS, CDR2 YFSETQ. The CDR3 covers 14 residues. The CDR3: CASSLAGAGDTQYF.

The rearrangement uses TRBV7-3 and TRBJ2-6; TCRdb names TRBD1, which stays unverified in the absence of DNA. This CDR3 is built from 18 residues. Per the germline V gene, CDR1 is SGHTA and CDR2 is FQGTGA. The CDR3: CASSKRRGSDSGANVLTF.

CDR3 loop: CAWTRGYEQYF. V is TRBV30 and J is TRBJ2-7; TCRdb outputs TRBD1, but without DNA this stays unchecked. CDR1 GTSNPN and CDR2 SVGIG come from the germline V gene (reference sequence). This CDR3 region has 11 residues. Complete variable domain (other parts from reference TRBV30 and TRBJ2-7): SQTIHQWPATLVQPVGSPLSLECTVEGTSNPNLYWYRQAAGRGLQLLFYSVGIGQISSEVPQNLSASRPQDRQFILSSKKLLLSDSGFYLCAWTRGYEQYFGPGTRLTVT.

This sequence joins TRBV6-5 and TRBJ2-1; the TCRdb call, TRBD2, lacks DNA for checking. The CDR3 length is 16 residues. Germline CDR1 reads MNHEY; CDR2 reads SVGAGI. The chain's CDR3 is CASSYLSGRAINEQFF.

The chain recombines TRBV20-1 with TRBJ1-1. CDR1 and CDR2 (germline): DFQATT, SNEGSKA (reference sequence). CDR3 length equals 13 residues. CDR3: CSAGSQADTEAFF.

V usage is TRBV5-1 and J usage is TRBJ1-3. CDR3 length: 16 residues. Germline values: CDR1 SGHRS, CDR2 YFSETQ. The CDR3 sequence: CASSLAASASGNTIYF. The whole variable domain, filled in from reference TRBV5-1 and TRBJ1-3, reads KAGVTQTPRYLIKTRGQQVTLSCSPISGHRSVSWYQQTPGQGLQFLFEYFSETQRNKGNFPGRFSGRQFSNSRSEMNVSTLELGDSALYLCASSLAASASGNTIYFGEGSWLTVV.

This chain joins TRBV6-5 and TRBJ1-2. Germline V gives CDR1 MNHEY, CDR2 SVGAGI. This CDR3 spans 14 amino acids. This CDR3 reads CASSYSEGGYGYTF.

V is TRBV12-3 or TRBV12-4 and J is TRBJ1-5; there is no DNA to check the TCRdb D call of TRBD1. The CDR3 length is 15 residues. CDR3 sequence reads: CASSFQGLSNQPQHF.

The chain's CDR3 is CASSLTGGGNTEAFF. The genes are TRBV12-3 or TRBV12-4 and TRBJ1-1. This CDR3 region has 15 residues.

The gene calls are TRBV5-1 and TRBJ1-5; TCRdb calls TRBD1, which cannot be checked without DNA. CDR1 and CDR2 (germline): SGHRS, YFSETQ. This CDR3 is 13 amino acids long. CDR3 in amino acids: CASSLQGAQPQHF.